This TCR beta chain was obtained from a study of T cells expressing NK-cell markers. Study results and caveats: In about six donors, dominant NKG2C+ clonotypes were roughly 1.0-8% of CD8+ T cells.

With respect to this clonotype: What it recognizes is unknown.

Following a re-call of the 5' RACE reads, TCRdb has one entry per CDR3 protein and lacks DNA. This listing includes more than 400,000 distinct CDR3 sequences. Sequencing was done on a sample of blood T cells: a sorted CD56 or NKG2C T cell subset, CD4+ or CD8+ T cells, or bulk PBMC T cells (not recorded which). The sequence derives from a woman between 18 and 70 years old in good health.

CDR3 amino acids: CASTTFSDASGGYTF. The chain couples TRBV10-2 to TRBJ1-2. The germline V gene encodes CDR1 WSHSY and CDR2 SAAADI. The CDR3 totals 15 residues.